This TCR beta chain was identified in a study of regulatory T cells in long-lasting Graves disease. At the level of the study: With positive TSH receptor antibodies and over 5 years of antithyroid drugs, Graves' disease was considered persistent.

At least ten counts were recorded for this clonotype. Time point here: persistent/refractory GD, antithyroid drugs over 5 years with positive TRAb. Researchers made the TCR library from RNA that was extracted from PBMCs. Relying on iRepertoire HTBI primers and Arm-PCR of CDR3 regions, the team built TCR beta libraries. MiXCR was run by TCRdb on the multiplex PCR reads, yielding one entry per CDR3 protein. The table has a few hundred thousand distinct CDR3 sequences, approximately 20% seen once. The CDR3 sequence is 13 residues long. In germline, CDR1 is DFQATT, CDR2 SNEGSKA (reference sequence). V lost 3 bases, J lost 4 bases, and 12 bases lay in between.

The source material was peripheral blood mononuclear cells (PBMCs), sampled when the disease was refractory, from a patient treated with antithyroid drugs. The chain couples TRBV20-1 to TRBJ1-2; no clear D gene. The receptor comes from a female donor with Graves disease. CDR3 loop: CSARVQDRYGYTF. The CDR3 DNA reads as TGCAGTGCTAGGGTTCAGGACCGCTATGGCTACACCTTC.